This entry features one T cell receptor (beta chain) sequence. Its antigen is not identified. This entry is derived from a study of brain T cells in children with intractable seizures. CDR1 is SGDLS, CDR2 YYNGEE, per germline. Trimming took off 3 bases at V and 6 bases at J, with 16 bases between the two ends. CDR3 length equals 15 residues. Study-level results: Viral specificity was inferred only from CDR3 similarity; HCMV serostatus was unknown.

Time point in this sample: blood from clinic visit 5 months post-surgery; TSC patient then seizure free. Surgery cases with the highest brain T cell transcript signatures were chosen for sequencing. TCRdb keeps only in-frame clones here, not all; method: immunoSEQ multiplex PCR. The sample lists about 340,000 clones, roughly 92% occurring once. The sequence came from a boy under two years old with tuberous sclerosis and intractable seizures. This rearrangement joins TRBV9 to TRBJ2-1, with D tentatively TRBD2 (7 bases). Sequencing used peripheral blood, obtained approximately 5 months after surgery. The CDR3 sequence is CASSAGAGVLNEQFF. The DNA of the CDR3 is TGTGCCAGCAGCGCGGGGGCGGGAGTTCTCAATGAGCAGTTCTTC.